Below, 28 T cell receptor beta chains from the same sample are listed, as sequenced in a study of cytomegalovirus exposure and HLA in healthy donors. It was with 60 Vbeta and 13 Jbeta primers that the PCR ran. Repertoires were generated with immunoSEQ multiplex PCR, while TCRdb's copy carries only in-frame clones and drops some. The repertoire has about 100,000 clones, approximately 79% of them found once; the top ten carry around 3.8%. The sequencing input was PBMCs. These receptors all stem from a woman aged 40 to 50 in good health and CMV-seronegative.

CDR3 DNA sequence: TGTGCCAGCAGCGTAGTGAGCCTAGGGACCCAGTACTTC. Its protein is CASSVVSLGTQYF. The chain is built from TRBV9 and TRBJ2-5; D is uncertain. CDR1 SGDLS and CDR2 YYNGEE come from the germline V gene. This CDR3 region has 13 residues. V dropped 0 bases and J dropped 7 bases, with 10 bases sitting between them.

On this clone itself: At one end, the junction sequence differs from germline, possibly due to a read error. This rearrangement joins TRBV9 to TRBJ2-7; D not certain. Germline V gene lookup returns CDR1 SGDLS and CDR2 YYNGEE. This CDR3 is 16 amino acids long. Written as DNA, the CDR3 is TGTGCCAGCAGCGTCGGCCAAGACTTCCCCTCCCACGAGCAGTACTTC. It yields the protein CASSVGQDFPSHEQYF.

The chain combines TRBV2 with TRBJ2-5, with D possibly matching TRBD2 (6 bases). V was clipped by 0 bases and J by 2 bases, with 13 bases between them. In germline, CDR1 is SNHLY, CDR2 FYNNEI. CDR3 length equals 16 residues. This CDR3 is CASSEALLRGQETQYF. The CDR3, as DNA: TGTGCCAGCAGTGAAGCGCTTCTTCGGGGGCAAGAGACCCAGTACTTC.

The chain couples TRBV7-9 to TRBJ1-2; D is uncertain. CDR3 length: 14 amino acids. Trimming removed 1 base from V and 7 bases from J, with 13 bases in between. Germline V gene sequence: CDR1 SEHNR, CDR2 FQNEAQ (reference sequence). CDR3 residues: CASSLGAGGSGYTF. The CDR3 coding sequence is TGTGCCAGCAGCTTAGGAGCAGGCGGGAGTGGCTACACCTTC.

The chain is built from TRBV15 and TRBJ2-1, with 12 bases fitting TRBD2. The trim removed 3 bases at V and 13 bases at J, leaving 4 bases unmatched. This CDR3 region has 13 residues. Germline CDR1 and CDR2: LNHNV and YYDKDF (reference sequence). For the CDR3, the DNA is TGTGCCACCAGCAGCCGGACTAGCGGGGAACAGTTCTTC. This gives the protein CATSSRTSGEQFF.

Concerning this clone itself: The junction and the germline gene differ at one end; a read error may be behind it. The chain couples TRBV19 to TRBJ1-2; the D gene is possibly TRBD1 (6 bases). Germline V gene sequence: CDR1 LNHDA, CDR2 SQIVND (reference sequence). The CDR3 has 12 residues. CDR3 in amino acids: CASVTGSGGYPF. The CDR3 DNA sequence: TGTGCCAGTGTTACAGGGTCGGGTGGCTACCCCTTC.

The CDR3 DNA is TGTGCCAGCAGCCTAGCGTACACCGGGGAGCTGTTTTTT. Amino acid sequence: CASSLAYTGELFF. The chain links TRBV7-3 to TRBJ2-2; the D gene is possibly TRBD2 (6 bases). V was cut by 5 bases and J by 3 bases, with 7 bases left in between. The CDR3 runs 13 residues. Looked up from germline, CDR1 is SGHTA and CDR2 is FQGTGA.

This clone was detected only a few times. V usage is TRBV19 and J usage is TRBJ1-5, with 7 bases that match TRBD1. The CDR3 is 16 amino acids. V lost 1 base, J lost 2 bases, and 5 bases stayed unmatched. Germline V gene lookup returns CDR1 LNHDA and CDR2 SQIVND (reference sequence). CDR3 region: CASSIVWTGRNQPQHF. Written as DNA, the CDR3 is TGTGCCAGTAGTATAGTTTGGACAGGACGCAATCAGCCCCAGCATTTT. Full variable domain (missing parts from reference TRBV19 and TRBJ1-5): DGGITQSPKYLFRKEGQNVTLSCEQNLNHDAMYWYRQDPGQGLRLIYYSQIVNDFQKGDIAEGYSVSREKKESFPLTVTSAQKNPTAFYLCASSIVWTGRNQPQHFGDGTRLSIL.

This chain links TRBV6-5 with TRBJ2-2; 7 nucleotides align to TRBD2. With 4 bases clipped from V and 6 bases from J, the junction kept 5 bases outside the gene matches. Germline V CDR1 and CDR2: MNHEY, SVGAGI. The CDR3 runs to 14 residues. CDR3 in amino acids: CASSSRLAPGELFF. In nucleotides, the CDR3 is TGTGCCAGCAGTTCCCGACTAGCCCCCGGGGAGCTGTTTTTT.

The chain has TRBV2 and TRBJ2-7; 8 bases agree with TRBD1. CDR3 length equals 14 residues. Germline V CDR1 and CDR2: SNHLY, FYNNEI. V was clipped by 6 bases and J by 3 bases; unmatched bases: 7. The CDR3 DNA reads as TGTGCCAGCAGCTCCGGGACAGGAGACTACGAGCAGTACTTC. This gives the protein CASSSGTGDYEQYF.

This rearrangement joins TRBV27 to TRBJ1-1; 8 nucleotides match TRBD1. Germline values: CDR1 MNHEY, CDR2 SMNVEV (reference sequence). Trimming took 5 bases from V and 4 from J; bases not matched to a gene: 9. This CDR3 is 15 amino acids long. CDR3 residues: CASSQFQGAGTEAFF. CDR3 DNA sequence: TGTGCCAGCAGTCAATTCCAGGGGGCTGGCACTGAAGCTTTCTTT.

This clone has just a few counts. The chain is built from TRBV18 and TRBJ2-7; TRBD1 matches at 9 bases. Germline CDR1 KGHSH, CDR2 LQKENI. This CDR3 is built from 16 residues. With 6 bases clipped from V and 1 base from J, the junction kept 10 bases outside the gene matches. The CDR3 sequence is CASSLQGTGFSYEQYF. The CDR3, as DNA: TGTGCCAGCTCCCTTCAGGGGACAGGGTTTTCCTACGAGCAGTACTTC.

V gene TRBV30 combines with J gene TRBJ1-4; 9 positions match TRBD1. Unmatched junction bases numbered 12, after V lost 2 bases and J lost 8 bases. Germline loops: CDR1 GTSNPN, CDR2 SVGIG (reference sequence). This CDR3 is built from 16 residues. The CDR3, as DNA: TGTGCCTGGAGTCCCTCCCCGGACAGGGGTGAGGAAAAACTGTTTTTT. Amino acid sequence: CAWSPSPDRGEEKLFF.

This clone has just a few counts. The genes are TRBV5-6 and TRBJ1-5, with a possible D match to TRBD1 (5 bases). Trimming took 5 bases from V and 2 from J, leaving 11 bases between them. CDR3 length: 14 amino acids. Looked up from germline, CDR1 is SGHDT and CDR2 is YYEEEE. The CDR3 sequence: CASSLGHGNQPQHF. The DNA of the CDR3 is TGTGCCAGCAGTCTAGGACATGGCAATCAGCCCCAGCATTTT.

This chain connects TRBV5-1 to TRBJ2-7; 11 bases are shared with TRBD1. Germline values: CDR1 SGHRS, CDR2 YFSETQ. This CDR3 is built from 14 residues. After removal of 3 bases from V and 6 bases from J, the junction contained 5 bases not matched to a gene. In nucleotides, the CDR3 is TGCGCCAGCAGCTCTACCGGGACAGGGGGCGAGCAGTACTTC. It encodes CASSSTGTGGEQYF.

The chain links TRBV27 to TRBJ2-5; 8 bases align to TRBD1. The trim removed 6 bases at V and 5 bases at J, leaving 8 bases unmatched. The V gene's germline CDR1 is MNHEY and CDR2 SMNVEV (reference sequence). This CDR3 has 14 amino acids. CDR3 protein: CASRAGTGYETQYF. The CDR3 DNA is TGTGCCAGCAGGGCCGGGACAGGCTATGAGACCCAGTACTTC.

This chain connects TRBV6-6 to TRBJ1-2, with D possibly matching TRBD1 (5 bases). The CDR3 is 14 amino acids. V was clipped by 6 bases and J by 5 bases, with 16 bases between them. Germline V lookup: CDR1 MNHNY, CDR2 SVGAGI (reference sequence). The CDR3 nucleotides are TGTGCCAGCAGCTTACGCGGGGCTTTGTATGGCTACACCTTC. Its protein is CASSLRGALYGYTF.

This chain links TRBV28 with TRBJ2-1; 9 bases agree with TRBD1. Germline values: CDR1 MDHEN, CDR2 SYDVKM. The CDR3 is made up of 14 amino acids. V shed 3 bases, J shed 7 bases, and the junction held 4 bases outside the gene matches. CDR3 sequence: CASSLETGGNEQFF. In nucleotides, the CDR3 is TGTGCCAGCAGTTTGGAGACAGGGGGGAATGAGCAGTTCTTC.

The rearrangement joins TRBV15 to TRBJ1-5; 7 positions match TRBD1. Trimming removed 4 bases from V and 2 bases from J; junction bases left unmatched: 14. CDR3 size: 18 residues. The germline V gene has CDR1 LNHNV and CDR2 YYDKDF (reference sequence). The CDR3 loop reads CATSNTLSGGHGNQPQHF. The CDR3 DNA reads as TGTGCCACCAGCAACACTTTATCAGGGGGGCATGGCAATCAGCCCCAGCATTTT.

This clone was observed a handful of times. The V call is TRBV4-3, the J call TRBJ1-1; tentatively, D is TRBD1 (6 bases). The CDR3 runs 14 residues. The germline V gene has CDR1 LGHNA and CDR2 YSLEER. V gave up 0 bases and J gave up 5 bases, with 10 bases separating them. CDR3 amino acids: CASSQDRGFTEAFF. In DNA, the CDR3 is TGCGCCAGCAGCCAAGATAGGGGGTTTACTGAAGCTTTCTTT.

This clone was seen only once. V usage is TRBV11-2 and J usage is TRBJ2-3, with D maybe TRBD2 (6 bases). The CDR3 is 14 amino acids. The V gene's germline CDR1 is SGHAT and CDR2 FQNNGV. V lost 4 bases to trimming and J lost 4 bases, with 12 bases between them. The CDR3 loop is CASSWGLPPDTQYF. In DNA, the CDR3 is TGTGCCAGCAGCTGGGGACTGCCCCCAGATACGCAGTATTTT.

This clone was picked up a small number of times. An end of the junction does not agree with germline; a read error may underlie this. CDR3 in amino acids: CAGRGGLAGGYVAKNIQYF. The CDR3 DNA is TGTGCCGGGAGAGGGGGTCTAGCGGGGGGGTACGTAGCCAAAAACATTCAGTACTTC. This chain connects TRBV30 to TRBJ2-4; the match to TRBD2 covers 12 bases. The CDR3 extends over 19 amino acids. CDR1 is GTSNPN, CDR2 SVGIG, per germline (reference sequence).

The V gene is TRBV28, the J gene TRBJ1-2, with TRBD1 identical over 8 bases. Germline lookup yields CDR1 MDHEN and CDR2 SYDVKM. The ends lost 5 bases at V and 8 bases at J; junction bases unmatched: 10. This CDR3 spans 14 amino acids. DNA of the CDR3: TGTGCCAGCAGTCTTGGACAGGGAACGGGCGGCTACACCTTC. Its translation: CASSLGQGTGGYTF.

The rearrangement joins TRBV6-4 to TRBJ2-7; 9 bases align to TRBD1. J gave up 0 bases and V 5 bases, and 8 bases lay outside the gene matches. The CDR3 loop spans 16 amino acids. Germline V CDR1 and CDR2: MRHNA, SNTAGT. Written as DNA, the CDR3 is TGTGCCAGCAGTCCGACAGGGGGGCCTAGCTCCTACGAGCAGTACTTC. It codes for CASSPTGGPSSYEQYF.

This clone is a singleton in its sample. This rearrangement joins TRBV5-1 to TRBJ2-6; 8 positions match TRBD1. Germline CDR1 SGHRS, CDR2 YFSETQ. The length of the CDR3 is 18 residues. With V trimmed by 0 bases and J by 2 bases, 7 bases remained unmatched. The CDR3 bases are TGCGCCAGCAGCTTGGTACCGCAGGGGGCTCCTGGGGCCAACGTCCTGACTTTC. Translated: CASSLVPQGAPGANVLTF.

The rearrangement uses TRBV2 and TRBJ1-5; 7 bases line up with TRBD1. With 7 bases clipped from V and 9 bases from J, the junction kept 15 bases outside the gene matches. The CDR3 length is 15 residues. Germline-derived CDR1 and CDR2 are SNHLY and FYNNEI. CDR3 in amino acids: CASTFDRESSRPQHF. The CDR3 bases are TGTGCCAGCACTTTCGACAGGGAATCGAGTCGGCCCCAGCATTTT.

This clone has a single count. The chain links TRBV5-5 to TRBJ1-5; tentatively, D is TRBD1 (5 bases). The CDR3 consists of 12 residues. CDR1 is SGHKS, CDR2 YYEKEE, per germline (reference sequence). V was shortened by 3 bases and J by 5 bases, with 6 bases between the two germline ends. DNA of the CDR3: TGTGCCAGCAGCTGGGGGGATCAGCCCCAGCATTTT. Its translation: CASSWGDQPQHF.

The V gene is TRBV25-1, the J gene TRBJ1-4; the D gene is possibly TRBD1 (5 bases). The V and J ends lost 3 bases and 2 bases respectively, with 16 bases between them. Germline V gives CDR1 MGHDK, CDR2 SYGVNS. This CDR3 contains 17 residues. CDR3 protein: CASSDIQGLTTNEKLFF. DNA for the CDR3: TGTGCCAGCAGTGATATCCAGGGCTTGACGACTAATGAAAAACTGTTTTTT.